One sample yielded the 21 T cell receptor beta chains listed below, sequenced in a study of identical twins. Via MiXCR, TCRdb re-called the 5' RACE reads, giving one row per CDR3 protein. The sample contains 350,000 to 600,000 distinct CDR3 sequences, 12% to 15% of which appear only once. This sample was also put to use in a study of yellow fever vaccine responses in identical twins.

The sample taken for sequencing was CD4+ T cells sorted from blood. The receptor set was obtained from a woman between 18 and 29 years old in good health.

The chain joins TRBV5-1 to TRBJ2-7; 7 bases are a match to TRBD1. The CDR3 runs 14 residues. Germline V gene lookup returns CDR1 SGHRS and CDR2 YFSETQ. J gave up 1 base and V 4 bases, and 5 bases lay outside the gene matches. CDR3 residues: CASSTATGSYEQYF. DNA of the CDR3: TGCGCCAGCAGCACGGCGACAGGGTCCTACGAGCAGTACTTC.

This chain joins TRBV11-2 and TRBJ2-3; TRBD2 matches 14 bases. This CDR3 is built from 18 residues. With V trimmed by 4 bases and J by 1 base, 7 bases remained unmatched. Germline V gives CDR1 SGHAT, CDR2 FQNNGV. As DNA, the CDR3 is TGTGCCAGCAGCTCCCGACTAGCGGGAGGGTGGGGCACAGATACGCAGTATTTT. Translated: CASSSRLAGGWGTDTQYF.

V is TRBV30 and J is TRBJ2-5; no reliable D call. CDR3 size: 14 residues. V lost 0 bases and J 0 bases, leaving 8 bases between the germline ends. Germline loops: CDR1 GTSNPN, CDR2 SVGIG (reference sequence). The CDR3 loop is CAWSVQGNQETQYF. CDR3 DNA: TGTGCCTGGAGTGTACAAGGGAACCAAGAGACCCAGTACTTC.

V gene TRBV6-4 combines with J gene TRBJ2-3; D possibly uses TRBD1 or TRBD2 (5 bases each). The CDR3 is 16 amino acids. CDR1 MRHNA and CDR2 SNTAGT come from the germline V gene. CDR3 sequence (DNA): TGTCGCCCAGAAAAACGTGGGGGATTCAGTACAGATACGCAGTATTTT. It translates to CRPEKRGGFSTDTQYF.

The chain uses TRBV4-3 and TRBJ2-7; 7 bases match TRBD2. Trimming at V came to 3 bases and at J to 4 bases, leaving 9 bases not matched to a gene. Germline V gene lookup returns CDR1 LGHNA and CDR2 YSLEER. The CDR3 sequence is 15 residues long. The CDR3 bases are TGCGCCAGCAGCCAGGGAGGGGAGGGGTGGTACGAGCAGTACTTC. It yields the protein CASSQGGEGWYEQYF.

This clonotype was seen more than once but under ten times. This sequence joins TRBV5-5 and TRBJ2-7; D is possibly TRBD1 (6 bases). Germline V gene sequence: CDR1 SGHKS, CDR2 YYEKEE (reference sequence). Between the trimmed V and J ends, which lost 4 bases and 4 bases, there was a span of 18 bases. The CDR3 is 15 residues long. The CDR3 reads CASSQDSPMVYEQYF. Here the CDR3 DNA reads TGTGCCAGCAGCCAGGACAGCCCCATGGTATACGAGCAGTACTTC.

The chain couples TRBV7-9 to TRBJ2-7; 9 bases are a match to TRBD1. Germline loops: CDR1 SEHNR, CDR2 FQNEAQ (reference sequence). This CDR3 has 17 amino acids. The J segment lost 4 bases and the V segment lost 3 bases, leaving 13 bases of the junction unmatched. The CDR3 spells CASSFKGQGRNLYEQYF. In DNA form, the CDR3 reads TGTGCCAGCAGCTTCAAAGGACAGGGGAGAAACCTATACGAGCAGTACTTC.

The rearrangement joins TRBV7-9 to TRBJ2-1; TRBD2 aligns across 8 bases. Losses at the gene ends were 2 bases for V and 9 bases for J; bases not matched to a gene: 3. From germline, CDR1 is SEHNR and CDR2 FQNEAQ (reference sequence). The CDR3 runs 13 residues. DNA for the CDR3: TGTGCCAGCAGCTTATCCCGGGAGGGTGAGCAGTTCTTC. It codes for CASSLSREGEQFF. Looking up the rest from reference TRBV7-9 and TRBJ2-1 gives the full variable domain: DTGVSQNPRHKITKRGQNVTFRCDPISEHNRLYWYRQTLGQGPEFLTYFQNEAQLEKSRLLSDRFSAERPKGSFSTLEIQRTEQGDSAMYLCASSLSREGEQFFGPGTRLTVL.

The chain joins TRBV12-3 or TRBV12-4 to TRBJ2-2; D gene uncertain. Trimming pared 2 bases from V and 6 bases from J, leaving 10 bases between. This CDR3 spans 14 amino acids. The CDR3 region has the DNA TGTGCCAGCAGTTTATTAGGGTCCGCCGGGGAGCTGTTTTTT. Residues: CASSLLGSAGELFF.

This clonotype is deemed medium-sized. This chain joins TRBV6-5 and TRBJ2-1; TRBD2 matches at 13 bases. The CDR3 has 17 amino acids. Trimming at V came to 6 bases and at J to 4 bases, leaving 9 bases not matched to a gene. Germline-derived CDR1 and CDR2 are MNHEY and SVGAGI. This CDR3 is CASSYSGLAGVYNEQFF. Written as DNA, the CDR3 is TGTGCCAGCAGCTATTCCGGACTAGCGGGAGTTTACAATGAGCAGTTCTTC.

In its sample, this clonotype was seen a few times. This chain joins TRBV6-4 and TRBJ2-1, with a possible D match to TRBD1 (8 bases). The CDR3 is 12 amino acids. Germline V gene data show CDR1 as MRHNA and CDR2 as SNTAGT. The ends were cut back, 10 bases at V and 7 bases at J, with 14 bases in the middle. This chain's CDR3 is CATGQGGNEQFF. For the CDR3, the DNA is TGTGCCACCGGACAGGGAGGGAATGAGCAGTTCTTC.

This clonotype was found a few times. J is TRBJ2-6 and V is TRBV19; D unclear. The CDR3 is 16 residues long. Trimming stripped 9 bases from V and 0 bases from J, with 15 bases between. The V gene's germline CDR1 is LNHDA and CDR2 SQIVND (reference sequence). CDR3 sequence: CASSRPSVSGANVLTF. The CDR3 region has the DNA TGTGCCAGCTCACGGCCATCCGTCTCTGGGGCCAACGTCCTGACTTTC.

This clonotype was detected a few times. The chain has TRBV9 and TRBJ2-7; unclear D gene. Germline V gives CDR1 SGDLS, CDR2 YYNGEE. The V gene lost 4 bases and the J gene lost 3 bases, with 17 bases spanning the gap. There are 15 residues in the CDR3. CDR3 nucleotide sequence: TGTGCCAGCAGCCCTGGTCGAAAGGGAATCTACGAGCAGTACTTC. Translating it yields CASSPGRKGIYEQYF.

A few counts support this clonotype. This chain uses TRBV4-2 with TRBJ2-1, with D unclear. The germline V gene encodes CDR1 LGHNA and CDR2 YNFKEQ. The CDR3 is 14 residues long. V lost 0 bases to trimming and J lost 8 bases, with 11 bases between them. CDR3: CASSQEALRDEQFF. The CDR3 DNA reads TGTGCCAGCAGCCAAGAGGCCCTTCGGGATGAGCAGTTCTTC.

This clonotype was counted a few times. The chain uses TRBV4-3 and TRBJ2-1, with D tentatively TRBD1 (6 bases). The germline V and J ends were trimmed by 0 bases and 7 bases, with 16 bases remaining between them. This CDR3 has 16 residues. CDR1 and CDR2 (germline): LGHNA, YSLEER. DNA of the CDR3: TGCGCCAGCAGCCAAGATTTTGGGACGAGGGGGAATGAGCAGTTCTTC. Amino acid sequence: CASSQDFGTRGNEQFF.

The genes are TRBV27 and TRBJ2-3; 12 bases are shared with TRBD2. J was trimmed by 1 base and V by 2 bases; bases with no gene match: 7. This CDR3 is built from 18 residues. Germline V gives CDR1 MNHEY, CDR2 SMNVEV (reference sequence). CDR3 nucleotides: TGTGCCAGCAGTTTAGTCGCTAGCGGGAGGGCGGGCACAGATACGCAGTATTTT. As protein: CASSLVASGRAGTDTQYF.

This clonotype was found a few times. The V gene is TRBV29-1, the J gene TRBJ1-2, with 12 bases identical to TRBD1. J lost 3 bases, V lost 7 bases, and 3 bases had no gene match. This CDR3 is built from 13 residues. Germline V gene data show CDR1 as SQVTM and CDR2 as ANQGSEA. The CDR3 here is CSEGTGGDYGYTF. The CDR3 region has the DNA TGCAGCGAGGGGACAGGGGGCGACTATGGCTACACCTTC.

Ten or more counts support this clonotype. This sequence joins TRBV20-1 and TRBJ2-7; tentative D call: TRBD1 (5 bases). Deletions cut 0 bases from V and 5 bases from J, with 20 bases between. Germline CDR1 DFQATT, CDR2 SNEGSKA (reference sequence). This CDR3 has 16 residues. CDR3 coding DNA: TGCAGTGCTAGAGATCCCTTGTCAGGGATATTCGACGAGCAGTACTTC. It specifies CSARDPLSGIFDEQYF.

The J gene is TRBJ2-5, the V gene TRBV7-9; weak D call: TRBD2 (6 bases). CDR3 size: 15 residues. V was trimmed by 3 bases and J by 1 base, leaving 12 bases between them. Germline CDR1 SEHNR, CDR2 FQNEAQ (reference sequence). The CDR3 sequence: CASSLGGRRQETQYF. The DNA of the CDR3 is TGTGCCAGCAGCTTGGGGGGACGGCGCCAAGAGACCCAGTACTTC.

This clonotype was found a few times. The chain uses TRBV3-1 and TRBJ1-2; D ambiguous. The V and J ends lost 2 bases and 7 bases respectively, with 11 bases between them. The CDR3 is 13 amino acids. The germline V gene encodes CDR1 LGHDT and CDR2 YNNKEL (reference sequence). The CDR3 loop reads CASSQSWRPGYTF. CDR3 DNA sequence: TGTGCCAGCAGCCAATCATGGCGACCTGGCTACACCTTC.

This clonotype has a count of ten or more. J is TRBJ2-5 and V is TRBV12-3 or TRBV12-4; D possibly matches TRBD1 or TRBD2 (6 bases each). CDR3 length equals 15 residues. Trimming pared 6 bases from V and 5 bases from J, leaving 19 bases between. For the CDR3, the DNA is TGTGCCAGCAGCCTAGCCTCCGGGGGCTTGGAGACCCAGTACTTC. It is translated as CASSLASGGLETQYF.